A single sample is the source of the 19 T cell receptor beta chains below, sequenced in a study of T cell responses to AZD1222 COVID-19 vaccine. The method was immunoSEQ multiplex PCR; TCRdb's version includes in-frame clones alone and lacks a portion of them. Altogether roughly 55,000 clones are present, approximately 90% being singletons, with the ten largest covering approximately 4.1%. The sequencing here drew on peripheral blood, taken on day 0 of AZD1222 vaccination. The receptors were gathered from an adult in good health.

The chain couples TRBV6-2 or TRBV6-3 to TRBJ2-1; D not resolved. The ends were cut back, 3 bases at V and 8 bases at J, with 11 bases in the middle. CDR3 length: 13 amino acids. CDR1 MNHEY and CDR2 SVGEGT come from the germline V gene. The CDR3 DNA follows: TGTGCCAGCAGTTATTATGGTCGGGATGAGCAGTTCTTC. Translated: CASSYYGRDEQFF.

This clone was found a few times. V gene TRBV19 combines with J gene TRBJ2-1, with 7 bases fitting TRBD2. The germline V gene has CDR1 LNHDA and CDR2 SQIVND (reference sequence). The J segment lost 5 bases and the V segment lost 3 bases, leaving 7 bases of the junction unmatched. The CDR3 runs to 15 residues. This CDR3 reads CASSIAAGEDNEQFF. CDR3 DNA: TGTGCCAGTAGTATCGCGGCGGGGGAGGACAATGAGCAGTTCTTC. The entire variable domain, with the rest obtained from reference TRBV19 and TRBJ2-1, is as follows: DGGITQSPKYLFRKEGQNVTLSCEQNLNHDAMYWYRQDPGQGLRLIYYSQIVNDFQKGDIAEGYSVSREKKESFPLTVTSAQKNPTAFYLCASSIAAGEDNEQFFGPGTRLTVL.

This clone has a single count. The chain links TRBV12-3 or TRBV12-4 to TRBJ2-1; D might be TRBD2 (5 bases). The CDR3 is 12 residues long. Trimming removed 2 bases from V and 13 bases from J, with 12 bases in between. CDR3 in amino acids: CASSLRGRLQFF. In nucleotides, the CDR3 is TGTGCCAGCAGTTTACGAGGGCGTCTACAGTTCTTC.

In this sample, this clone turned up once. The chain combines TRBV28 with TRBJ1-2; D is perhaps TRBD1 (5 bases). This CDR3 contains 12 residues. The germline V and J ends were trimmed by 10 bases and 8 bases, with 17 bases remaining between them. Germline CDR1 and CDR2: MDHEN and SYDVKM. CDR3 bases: TGTGCCACCGAAAGGGGCGTATACGGCTACACCTTC. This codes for CATERGVYGYTF.

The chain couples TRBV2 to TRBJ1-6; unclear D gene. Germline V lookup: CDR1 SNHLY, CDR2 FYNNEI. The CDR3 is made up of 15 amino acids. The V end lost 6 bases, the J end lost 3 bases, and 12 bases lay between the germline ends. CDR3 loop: CASSEKRGYNSPLHF. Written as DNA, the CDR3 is TGTGCCAGCAGCGAAAAGCGGGGCTATAATTCACCCCTCCACTTT.

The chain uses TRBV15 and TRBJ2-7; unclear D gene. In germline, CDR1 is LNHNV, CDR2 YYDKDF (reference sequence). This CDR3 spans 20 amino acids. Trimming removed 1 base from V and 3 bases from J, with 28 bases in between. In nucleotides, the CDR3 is TGTGCCACCAGCAGAGGAGGACCGAGACCCGGGCCCTACACCGTCTACGAGCAGTACTTC. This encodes CATSRGGPRPGPYTVYEQYF.

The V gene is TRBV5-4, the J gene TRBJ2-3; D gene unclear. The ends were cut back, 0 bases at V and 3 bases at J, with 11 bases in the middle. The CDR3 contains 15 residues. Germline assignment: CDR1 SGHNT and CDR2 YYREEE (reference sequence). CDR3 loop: CASSLGEVQTDTQYF. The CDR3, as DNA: TGTGCCAGCAGCTTGGGGGAAGTCCAGACAGATACGCAGTATTTT.

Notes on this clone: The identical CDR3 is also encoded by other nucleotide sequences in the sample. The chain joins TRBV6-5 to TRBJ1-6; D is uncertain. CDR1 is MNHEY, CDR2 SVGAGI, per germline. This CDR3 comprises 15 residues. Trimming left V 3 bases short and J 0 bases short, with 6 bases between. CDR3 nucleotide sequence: TGTGCCAGCAGTTATGGGAGCTCCTATAATTCACCCCTCCACTTT. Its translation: CASSYGSSYNSPLHF.

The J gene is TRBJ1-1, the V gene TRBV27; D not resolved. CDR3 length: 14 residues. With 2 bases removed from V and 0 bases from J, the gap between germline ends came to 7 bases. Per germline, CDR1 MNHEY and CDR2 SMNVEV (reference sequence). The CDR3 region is CASSLGPMNTEAFF. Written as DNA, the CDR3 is TGTGCCAGCAGTTTAGGACCGATGAACACTGAAGCTTTCTTT.

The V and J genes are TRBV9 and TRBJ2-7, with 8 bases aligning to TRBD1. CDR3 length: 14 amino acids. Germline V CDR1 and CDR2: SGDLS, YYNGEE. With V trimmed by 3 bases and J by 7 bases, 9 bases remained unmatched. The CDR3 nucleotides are TGTGCCAGCAGCGGAACCTCCGGGACAGGAGAGCAGTACTTC. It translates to CASSGTSGTGEQYF.

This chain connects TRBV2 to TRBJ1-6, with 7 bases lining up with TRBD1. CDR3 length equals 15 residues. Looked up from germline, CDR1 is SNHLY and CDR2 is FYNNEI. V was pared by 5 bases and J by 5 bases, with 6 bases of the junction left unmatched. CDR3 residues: CASSRQGVDNSPLHF. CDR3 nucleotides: TGTGCCAGCAGTCGACAGGGTGTCGATAATTCACCCCTCCACTTT.

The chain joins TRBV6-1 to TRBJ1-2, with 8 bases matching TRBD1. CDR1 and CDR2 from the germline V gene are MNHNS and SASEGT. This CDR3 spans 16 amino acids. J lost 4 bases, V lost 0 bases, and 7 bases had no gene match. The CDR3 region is CASSEAIGQGFYGYTF. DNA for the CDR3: TGTGCCAGCAGTGAAGCGATAGGACAGGGATTCTATGGCTACACCTTC.

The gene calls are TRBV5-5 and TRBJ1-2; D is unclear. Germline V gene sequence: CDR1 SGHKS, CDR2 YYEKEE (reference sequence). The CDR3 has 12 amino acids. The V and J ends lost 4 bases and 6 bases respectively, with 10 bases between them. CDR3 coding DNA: TGTGCCAGCAGCCCCGGTAGCCATGGCTACACCTTC. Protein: CASSPGSHGYTF.

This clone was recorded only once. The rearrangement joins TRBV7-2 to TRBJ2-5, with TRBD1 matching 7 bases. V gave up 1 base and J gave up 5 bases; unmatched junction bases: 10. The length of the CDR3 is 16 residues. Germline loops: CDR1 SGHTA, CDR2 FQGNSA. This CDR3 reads CASSLGAGQTGETQYF. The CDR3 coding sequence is TGTGCCAGCAGCTTAGGGGCGGGTCAGACAGGGGAGACCCAGTACTTC.

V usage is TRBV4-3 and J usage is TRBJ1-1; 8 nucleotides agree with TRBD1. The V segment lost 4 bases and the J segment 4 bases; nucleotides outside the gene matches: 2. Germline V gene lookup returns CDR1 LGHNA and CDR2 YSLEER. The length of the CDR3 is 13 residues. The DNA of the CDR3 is TGCGCCAGCAGCCGGACAGGGAGCACTGAAGCTTTCTTT. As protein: CASSRTGSTEAFF.

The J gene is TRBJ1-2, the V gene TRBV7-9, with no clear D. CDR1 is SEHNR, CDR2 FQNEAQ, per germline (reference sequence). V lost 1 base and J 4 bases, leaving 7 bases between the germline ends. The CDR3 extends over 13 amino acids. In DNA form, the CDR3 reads TGTGCCAGCAGCTTAGGAACAGCCTATGGCTACACCTTC. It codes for CASSLGTAYGYTF.

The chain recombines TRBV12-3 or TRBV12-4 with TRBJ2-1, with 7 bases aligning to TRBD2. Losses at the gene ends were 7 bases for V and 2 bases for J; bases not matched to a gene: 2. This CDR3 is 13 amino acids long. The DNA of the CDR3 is TGTGCCAGCACTGGGGGGGCCTACAATGAGCAGTTCTTC. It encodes CASTGGAYNEQFF.

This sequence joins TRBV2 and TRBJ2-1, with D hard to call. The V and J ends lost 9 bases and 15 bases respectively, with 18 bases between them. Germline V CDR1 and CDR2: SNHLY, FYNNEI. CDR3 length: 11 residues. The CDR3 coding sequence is TGTGCCAGTTCCCCACTCCTTCTGCCGTTCTTC. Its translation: CASSPLLLPFF.

CDR3 protein: CSAADYGYTF. DNA for the CDR3: TGCAGTGCGGCGGATTATGGCTACACCTTC. This sequence joins TRBV20-1 and TRBJ1-2, with D hard to call. Germline V lookup: CDR1 DFQATT, CDR2 SNEGSKA (reference sequence). The V end lost 6 bases, the J end lost 5 bases, and 7 bases lay between the germline ends. The CDR3 sequence is 10 residues long.